This T cell receptor (beta chain) was identified during a study of T cell changes during pregnancy in multiple sclerosis. This table comes from immunoSEQ multiplex PCR, and its TCRdb copy is limited to in-frame clones, with some not included. In the table there are roughly 70,000 clones, around 94% of which are singletons. From germline, CDR1 is MDHEN and CDR2 SYDVKM. V lost 4 bases to trimming and J lost 5 bases; unmatched junction nucleotides: 10. The CDR3 runs to 16 residues. The rearrangement links TRBV28 to TRBJ2-5; TRBD2 aligns across 10 bases. The material sequenced was peripheral blood, taken in the third trimester of pregnancy. The TCR comes from a female donor in good health, enrolled as a control in a pregnancy study. CDR3 nucleotide sequence: TGTGCCAGCAGTTCCTCTAGCGGGAGCTTGTCGGAGACCCAGTACTTC. The encoded protein is CASSSSSGSLSETQYF.